One and the same sample provided the 10 T cell receptor beta chains below, sequenced in a study of graft-versus-host responses after intestinal transplantation. Plated together were around 200,000 CFSE-labeled responder cells and around 200,000 irradiated, violet-dye-labeled stimulator cells. Only in-frame clones appear in the TCRdb table, and some are missing; sequencing was by immunoSEQ multiplex PCR. The sample lists some 19,000 clones; around 41% were seen once. The sequences come from alloreactive CD8+ T cells from a mixed lymphocyte reaction culture, collected before intestinal transplant. The subset here: CFSE-low proliferating T cells sorted from roughly six-day pre-transplant mixed lymphocyte reaction (GvH or HvG direction). Receptors were obtained from a human patient who received an intestinal transplant.

The chain couples TRBV27 to TRBJ2-7; maybe TRBD1 (5 bases). Germline-derived CDR1 and CDR2 are MNHEY and SMNVEV (reference sequence). This CDR3 contains 13 residues. V was shortened by 2 bases and J by 6 bases, with 11 bases between the two germline ends. CDR3 bases: TGTGCCAGCAGTTTACGCGCAGGGTTCGAGCAGTACTTC. Amino acid sequence: CASSLRAGFEQYF.

This clone turned up a few times. V usage is TRBV9 and J usage is TRBJ2-1; a possible D gene is TRBD2 (5 bases). The germline CDR1 and CDR2 sequences are SGDLS and YYNGEE. V was cut by 1 base and J by 0 bases, with 11 bases left in between. This CDR3 contains 16 residues. CDR3 in amino acids: CASSVSSGNSYNEQFF. CDR3 nucleotides: TGTGCCAGCAGCGTATCATCCGGGAACTCCTACAATGAGCAGTTCTTC.

The table lists this clone with a count of one. V is TRBV6-6 and J is TRBJ2-7, with a weak D call TRBD2 (6 bases). The V gene lost 0 bases and the J gene lost 0 bases, with 9 bases spanning the gap. Germline V gene sequence: CDR1 MNHNY, CDR2 SVGAGI (reference sequence). The CDR3 is made up of 15 amino acids. CDR3 DNA: TGTGCCAGCAGTTACTCGTACGGGAGCTCCTACGAGCAGTACTTC. Amino acid sequence: CASSYSYGSSYEQYF.

The V call is TRBV5-5, the J call TRBJ1-2; D unclear. The CDR3 consists of 13 residues. V was cut by 0 bases and J by 6 bases, with 9 bases left in between. Germline V lookup: CDR1 SGHKS, CDR2 YYEKEE (reference sequence). CDR3 loop: CASSLGDTNGYTF. The CDR3 bases are TGTGCCAGCAGCTTGGGTGACACGAATGGCTACACCTTC.

V is TRBV10-3 and J is TRBJ1-1; the D gene is possibly TRBD1 (6 bases). The CDR3 extends over 13 amino acids. Germline CDR1 is ENHRY and CDR2 is SYGVKD. V lost 6 bases, J lost 10 bases, and 18 bases lay in between. Written as DNA, the CDR3 is TGTGCCATCAGCCCGGAGGGGGGTTTTGGAGCTTTCTTT. It yields the protein CAISPEGGFGAFF.

The rearrangement joins TRBV27 to TRBJ1-2; TRBD1 aligns across 10 bases. With 6 bases clipped from V and 5 bases from J, the junction kept 3 bases outside the gene matches. This CDR3 has 13 residues. The germline V gene has CDR1 MNHEY and CDR2 SMNVEV (reference sequence). CDR3 sequence (DNA): TGTGCCAGCAGGGGGACAGGGGTTTATGGCTACACCTTC. Encoded protein: CASRGTGVYGYTF.

To note about this clone: The germline gene is not matched at one end of the junction; a read error may be the cause. The chain uses TRBV9 and TRBJ1-5; 7 bases match TRBD1. CDR1 SGDLS and CDR2 YYNGEE come from the germline V gene. The CDR3 spans 16 residues. In DNA form, the CDR3 reads TGTGCCAGCAGCGTAGCTCTGGGACAGAGATATCATCCCCAGCATTTT. It translates to CASSVALGQRYHPQHF. Together with reference TRBV9 and TRBJ1-5, the CDR3 gives the full variable domain: DSGVTQTPKHLITATGQRVTLRCSPRSGDLSVYWYQQSLDQGLQFLIQYYNGEERAKGNILERFSAQQFPDLHSELNLSSLELGDSALYFCASSVALGQRYHPQHFGDGTRLSIL.

This clone was observed at least ten times. This chain connects TRBV28 to TRBJ1-5; D ambiguous. Between the trimmed V and J ends, which lost 8 bases and 2 bases, there was a span of 22 bases. From germline, CDR1 is MDHEN and CDR2 SYDVKM. This CDR3 spans 17 amino acids. Here the CDR3 reads CASLPLAGRRGNQPQHF. The CDR3 bases are TGTGCCAGCCTACCCCTCGCGGGCCGGAGGGGCAATCAGCCCCAGCATTTT.

V is TRBV29-1 and J is TRBJ2-7, with 8 bases fitting TRBD1. The CDR3 consists of 12 residues. The germline CDR1 and CDR2 sequences are SQVTM and ANQGSEA. V shed 6 bases and J 3 bases; nucleotides not matched to a gene: 4. For the CDR3, the DNA is TGCAGCGTACAGGACAGGGACTACGAGCAGTACTTC. Protein: CSVQDRDYEQYF.

The DNA for the CDR3 is TGTGCCAGCAGTGTCCCCGACTACAACCGCGAGCAGTACTTC. It yields the protein CASSVPDYNREQYF. This rearrangement joins TRBV6-1 to TRBJ2-7; D is possibly TRBD2 (5 bases). The CDR3 has 14 residues. The germline V gene encodes CDR1 MNHNS and CDR2 SASEGT. The V and J ends lost 4 bases and 6 bases respectively, with 16 bases between them.